This T cell receptor (beta chain) was sequenced in a study of CD8 T cells in Susac syndrome. Turning to the study itself: Sequenced Susac syndrome patients included 5 or 6 with clinically active disease and eight in remission. At blood draw, Susac syndrome patients were therapy-naive, on corticosteroids, or on intravenous immunoglobulin alone.

The V and J ends lost 3 bases and 5 bases respectively, with 23 bases between them. The CDR3 covers 16 residues. From germline, CDR1 is SQVTM and CDR2 ANQGSEA. Only a few counts were recorded for this clonotype. What it binds is not known. The sequenced target, TCR beta, came from blood CD8+ and CD4+ T cells. General study results and limits: Total CD8+ and CD8+ TEMRA repertoires contained approximately 16 and five Susac-specific public clones, respectively.

An amount of RNA that ranged from roughly 0.5 to 1 ug was reverse transcribed with random hexamers. TCRdb re-analysed the immunoSEQ multiplex PCR reads in MiXCR, keeping a single row per CDR3 protein. The sample shows some 100,000 distinct CDR3 sequences, 95% of them seen only once. The sample was CD8+ T cells from PBMCs. The receptor's source is a human donor with Susac syndrome. The V call is TRBV29-1, the J call TRBJ2-7; maybe TRBD1 (5 bases). In DNA, the CDR3 is TGCAGCGTTGATGGCCTTAGGACAAAACCTGGGGACGAGCAGTACTTC. Protein product: CSVDGLRTKPGDEQYF.